This T cell receptor beta chain originates from a study of preoperative IRX-2 immunotherapy in early breast cancer. Clones were sequenced by immunoSEQ multiplex PCR, and TCRdb holds only the in-frame ones, with some missing. The profile covers around 62,000 clones, with approximately 93% appearing a single time and under 2% taken by the ten largest. V was pared by 6 bases and J by 2 bases, with 9 bases of the junction left unmatched. The length of the CDR3 is 15 residues. Germline-derived CDR1 and CDR2 are MDHEN and SYDVKM. Indicated treatment: preoperative locoregional IRX-2 cytokine immunotherapy. This phase Ib study tested locoregional IRX-2 cytokine immunotherapy given before surgery.

This chain uses TRBV28 with TRBJ2-7; TRBD1 aligns across 8 bases. Collection took place from a patient treated with IRX-2 immunotherapy. This receptor was identified in a human donor with breast cancer. CDR3 in amino acids: CASSMGQAPPYEQYF. The CDR3 nucleotides are TGTGCCAGCAGCATGGGACAGGCCCCCCCCTACGAGCAGTACTTC. The variable domain in full, with the rest retrieved from reference TRBV28 and TRBJ2-7, is DVKVTQSSRYLVKRTGEKVFLECVQDMDHENMFWYRQDPGLGLRLIYFSYDVKMKEKGDIPEGYSVSREKKERFSLILESASTNQTSMYLCASSMGQAPPYEQYFGPGTRLTVT.